Shown below are 2 T cell receptor beta chains from a single sample sequenced in a study of siplizumab effects on memory and regulatory T cells. Profiled with immunoSEQ multiplex PCR; TCRdb holds only in-frame clones, not every one. The table includes about 50,000 clones, roughly 87% detected once. Sequencing was carried out using naive CD8+ T cells sorted from blood. These receptors were taken from a human donor in good health.

This chain connects TRBV6-6 to TRBJ1-2; D is perhaps TRBD1 (5 bases). The V end lost 3 bases, the J end lost 0 bases, and 14 bases lay between the germline ends. The CDR3 totals 16 residues. The germline CDR1 and CDR2 sequences are MNHNY and SVGAGI (reference sequence). CDR3 loop: CASSYSGEGTNYGYTF. CDR3 DNA: TGTGCCAGCAGTTATTCGGGGGAGGGGACTAACTATGGCTACACCTTC.

The chain recombines TRBV2 with TRBJ2-3; 13 bases line up with TRBD2. V was clipped by 4 bases and J by 0 bases; unmatched bases: 10. From germline, CDR1 is SNHLY and CDR2 FYNNEI. The CDR3 is 19 residues long. The CDR3 nucleotides read TGTGCCAGCAGTGGAATGGGAGGGACTAGCGGGACTAGCACAGATACGCAGTATTTT. Its translation: CASSGMGGTSGTSTDTQYF.